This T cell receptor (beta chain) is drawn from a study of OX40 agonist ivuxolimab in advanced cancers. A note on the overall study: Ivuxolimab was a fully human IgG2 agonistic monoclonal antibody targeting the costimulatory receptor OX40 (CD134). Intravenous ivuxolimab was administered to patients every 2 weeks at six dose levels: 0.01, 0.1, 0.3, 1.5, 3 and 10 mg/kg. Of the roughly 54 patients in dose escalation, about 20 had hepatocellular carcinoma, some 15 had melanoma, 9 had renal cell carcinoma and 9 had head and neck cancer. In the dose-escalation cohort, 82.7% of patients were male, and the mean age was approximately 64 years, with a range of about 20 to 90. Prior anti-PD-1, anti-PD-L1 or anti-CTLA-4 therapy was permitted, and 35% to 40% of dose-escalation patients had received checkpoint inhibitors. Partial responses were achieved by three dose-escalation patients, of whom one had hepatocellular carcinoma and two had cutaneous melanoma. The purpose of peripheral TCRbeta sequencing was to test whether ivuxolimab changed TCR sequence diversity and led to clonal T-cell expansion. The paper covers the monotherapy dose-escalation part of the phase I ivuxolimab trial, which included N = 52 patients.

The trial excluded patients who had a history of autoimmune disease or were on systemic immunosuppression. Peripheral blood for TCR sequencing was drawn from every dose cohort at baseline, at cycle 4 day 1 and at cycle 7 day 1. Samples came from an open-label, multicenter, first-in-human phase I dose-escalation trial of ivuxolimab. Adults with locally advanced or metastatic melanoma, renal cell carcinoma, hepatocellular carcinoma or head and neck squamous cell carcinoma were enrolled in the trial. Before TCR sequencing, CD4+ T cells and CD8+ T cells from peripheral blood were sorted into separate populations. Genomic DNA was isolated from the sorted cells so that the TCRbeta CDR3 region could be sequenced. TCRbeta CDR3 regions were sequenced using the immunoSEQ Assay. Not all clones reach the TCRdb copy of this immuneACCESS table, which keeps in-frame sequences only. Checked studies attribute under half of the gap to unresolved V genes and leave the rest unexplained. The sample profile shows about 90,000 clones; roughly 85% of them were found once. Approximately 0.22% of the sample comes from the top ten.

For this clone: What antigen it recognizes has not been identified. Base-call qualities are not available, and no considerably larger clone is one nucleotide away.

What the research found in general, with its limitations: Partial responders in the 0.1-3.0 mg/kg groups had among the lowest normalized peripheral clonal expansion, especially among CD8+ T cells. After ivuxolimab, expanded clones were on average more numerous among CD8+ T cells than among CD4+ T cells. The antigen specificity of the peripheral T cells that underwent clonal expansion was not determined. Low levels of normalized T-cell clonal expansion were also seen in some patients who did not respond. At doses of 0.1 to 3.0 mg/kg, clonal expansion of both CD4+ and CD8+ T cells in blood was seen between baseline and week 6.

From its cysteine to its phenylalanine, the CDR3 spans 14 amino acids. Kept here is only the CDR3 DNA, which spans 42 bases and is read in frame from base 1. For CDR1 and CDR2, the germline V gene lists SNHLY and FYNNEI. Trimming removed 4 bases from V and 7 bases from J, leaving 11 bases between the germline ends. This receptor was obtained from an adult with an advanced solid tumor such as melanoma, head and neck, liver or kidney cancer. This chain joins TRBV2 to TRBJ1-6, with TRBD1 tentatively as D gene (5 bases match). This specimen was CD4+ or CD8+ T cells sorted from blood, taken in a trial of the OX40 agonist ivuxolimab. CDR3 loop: CASSVARANSPLHF. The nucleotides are TGTGCCAGCAGTGTAGCCAGGGCGAATTCACCCCTCCACTTT.